This paragraph reports one T cell receptor (beta chain). The antigen remains undetermined. This entry is derived from a study of radiation and T cells in renal cell carcinoma. In the study overall: Nephrectomy followed 15 Gy stereotactic body radiation by 4 weeks. Findings and caveats of the study: From baseline, blood top tumor clonotypes peaked at 2 weeks post-radiation.

V lost 5 bases and J 6 bases, leaving 13 bases between the germline ends. There are 13 residues in the CDR3. Germline assignment: CDR1 SGHTA and CDR2 FQGNSA. The time point here: baseline pretreatment blood. Indicated treatment: 15 Gy SBRT to primary tumor, nephrectomy 4 weeks later. This renal cell carcinoma was of the clear cell type. Produced via immunoSEQ multiplex PCR; TCRdb's table is partial and in-frame only. The sample holds 130,000 to 150,000 clones; over 75% are singletons and the top ten take approximately 12%. This material consisted of blood, taken from a patient whose treatment included radiotherapy and nephrectomy. The source of this sequence is a woman between 50 and 59 years old with renal cell carcinoma. V usage is TRBV7-2 and J usage is TRBJ1-2, with D unclear. The CDR3 spells CASSPPVSNGYTF. CDR3 DNA: TGTGCCAGCAGCCCGCCTGTTTCGAATGGCTACACCTTC. The full variable domain, rest sourced from reference TRBV7-2 and TRBJ1-2, is GAGVSQSPSNKVTEKGKDVELRCDPISGHTALYWYRQSLGQGLEFLIYFQGNSAPDKSGLPSDRFSAERTGGSVSTLTIQRTQQEDSAVYLCASSPPVSNGYTFGSGTRLTVV.